Shown below are 19 T cell receptor beta chains from a single sample sequenced in a study of blood T cell repertoires in COVID-19. Sequencing was performed with immunoSEQ multiplex PCR; in TCRdb, only in-frame clones are kept and a portion is missing. Counted here are around 150,000 clones, 70% to 85% occurring once; the ten biggest clones make up around 6.7%. Sequencing was carried out using peripheral blood. The receptors were gathered from a woman aged 50 to 60 in a cohort sampled during active or convalescent COVID-19.

The rearrangement links TRBV7-8 to TRBJ2-7, with a weak D call TRBD2 (7 bases). CDR3 length: 16 amino acids. Trimming removed 2 bases at V and 4 bases at J, with 18 bases between. Germline V lookup: CDR1 SGHVS, CDR2 FQNEAQ. The CDR3 here is CASSLRTGGGMYEQYF. CDR3 DNA: TGTGCCAGCAGCTTACGGACGGGGGGCGGTATGTACGAGCAGTACTTC.

The chain employs TRBV7-9 and TRBJ2-1; TRBD1 is a possible D gene (5 bases). Trimming stripped 5 bases from V and 0 bases from J, with 17 bases between. CDR1 and CDR2 (germline): SEHNR, FQNEAQ (reference sequence). This CDR3 is 17 amino acids long. The chain's CDR3 is CASSQTSGQSSYNEQFF. The CDR3 coding sequence is TGTGCCAGCAGCCAAACGTCAGGGCAGAGCTCCTACAATGAGCAGTTCTTC.

V and J are TRBV2 and TRBJ1-4, with D hard to call. CDR1 and CDR2 from the germline V gene are SNHLY and FYNNEI. CDR3 size: 13 residues. V dropped 4 bases and J dropped 5 bases, with 8 bases sitting between them. The CDR3 sequence: CASSVRPNEKLFF. DNA of the CDR3: TGTGCCAGCAGTGTGAGGCCAAATGAAAAACTGTTTTTT.

The chain couples TRBV21-1 to TRBJ1-1. TRBV21-1 is flagged as a pseudogene. This CDR3 contains 15 residues. For the CDR3, the DNA is TGTGCCAGCAGCAAAGTTCTACCTAGCTGGGGAGAAGCTTTCTTT. Translated, it gives CASSKVLPSWGEAFF.

This chain joins TRBV19 and TRBJ1-5; D unresolved. V was cut by 5 bases and J by 2 bases, with 4 bases left in between. Looked up from germline, CDR1 is LNHDA and CDR2 is SQIVND (reference sequence). CDR3 length: 12 residues. For the CDR3, the DNA is TGTGCCAGTAGTCAGGGCAATCAGCCCCAGCATTTT. Its protein product is CASSQGNQPQHF.

The table lists this clone with a count of one. The V gene is TRBV18, the J gene TRBJ2-1; D perhaps matches TRBD1 (6 bases). CDR1 is KGHSH, CDR2 LQKENI, per germline. CDR3 length equals 17 residues. The V and J ends lost 3 bases and 0 bases respectively, with 15 bases between them. CDR3 sequence reads: CASSPTGQSFSYNEQFF. The CDR3 DNA is TGTGCCAGCTCACCGACAGGACAGAGCTTCTCCTACAATGAGCAGTTCTTC.

The chain combines TRBV11-2 with TRBJ2-5; D not certain. The CDR3 has 14 residues. Germline V gene lookup returns CDR1 SGHAT and CDR2 FQNNGV. Between the trimmed V and J ends, which lost 1 base and 5 bases, there was a span of 11 bases. Here the CDR3 reads CASSLGSSSETQYF. Written as DNA, the CDR3 is TGTGCCAGCAGCTTAGGTAGTAGCTCCGAGACCCAGTACTTC.

The chain couples TRBV5-1 to TRBJ2-2; 8 bases are a match to TRBD1. The germline V gene has CDR1 SGHRS and CDR2 YFSETQ. With 4 bases clipped from V and 7 bases from J, the junction kept 12 bases outside the gene matches. This CDR3 is 16 amino acids long. The CDR3 loop reads CASSLLAGGVGGELFF. In nucleotides, the CDR3 is TGCGCCAGCAGCCTGTTGGCAGGGGGCGTAGGCGGGGAGCTGTTTTTT.

The gene calls are TRBV10-3 and TRBJ1-1; TRBD1 matches at 7 bases. Germline V lookup: CDR1 ENHRY, CDR2 SYGVKD. With V trimmed by 0 bases and J by 4 bases, 8 bases remained unmatched. The CDR3 is made up of 16 amino acids. The DNA of the CDR3 is TGTGCCATCAGTGAGTCTTACAGGGGAGTCGGCACTGAAGCTTTCTTT. As protein: CAISESYRGVGTEAFF.

V is TRBV27 and J is TRBJ2-4; D is possibly TRBD2 (5 bases). CDR1 is MNHEY and CDR2 is SMNVEV in the germline V gene (reference sequence). Trimming took off 3 bases at V and 1 base at J, with 10 bases between the two ends. CDR3 size: 15 residues. This chain's CDR3 is CASSFGVLAKNIQYF. As DNA, the CDR3 is TGTGCCAGCAGTTTCGGGGTTTTGGCCAAAAACATTCAGTACTTC.

The V gene is TRBV10-3, the J gene TRBJ1-6; 9 bases line up with TRBD1. The CDR3 covers 13 residues. V trimming: 11 bases; J trimming: 8 bases; junction bases outside the gene matches: 7. The germline gives CDR1 ENHRY, CDR2 SYGVKD. This CDR3 is CAARRQGDSPLHF. CDR3 nucleotides: TGTGCCGCAAGACGACAGGGGGATTCACCCCTCCACTTT.

This clone has ten or more counts. J is TRBJ2-2 and V is TRBV9; maybe TRBD2 (6 bases). Deletions cut 4 bases from V and 4 bases from J, with 17 bases between. From germline, CDR1 is SGDLS and CDR2 YYNGEE. The CDR3 runs 16 residues. The CDR3: CASSPRDQGGTGELFF. The CDR3 bases are TGTGCCAGCAGCCCTAGGGACCAGGGAGGCACCGGGGAGCTGTTTTTT.

The V call is TRBV5-5, the J call TRBJ2-7; 10 bases align to TRBD2. Germline-derived CDR1 and CDR2 are SGHKS and YYEKEE (reference sequence). Trimming at V came to 4 bases and at J to 2 bases, leaving 12 bases not matched to a gene. The CDR3 runs to 17 residues. CDR3 region: CASSPGASGGNPYEQYF. The CDR3 region has the DNA TGTGCCAGCAGCCCCGGGGCTAGCGGGGGAAATCCCTACGAGCAGTACTTC. The full variable domain, rest sourced from reference TRBV5-5 and TRBJ2-7, is DAGVTQSPTHLIKTRGQQVTLRCSPISGHKSVSWYQQVLGQGPQFIFQYYEKEERGRGNFPDRFSARQFPNYSSELNVNALLLGDSALYLCASSPGASGGNPYEQYFGPGTRLTVT.

The chain combines TRBV29-1 with TRBJ1-4; 7 bases line up with TRBD1. CDR3 length: 13 amino acids. The junction had 5 bases not matched to a gene; V was cut back by 7 bases and J by 3 bases. Germline CDR1 reads SQVTM; CDR2 reads ANQGSEA. The CDR3 protein is CSARTGANEKLFF. CDR3 DNA sequence: TGCAGCGCCAGAACAGGGGCTAATGAAAAACTGTTTTTT. The whole variable domain, remainder taken from reference TRBV29-1 and TRBJ1-4, is SAVISQKPSRDICQRGTSLTIQCQVDSQVTMMFWYRQQPGQSLTLIATANQGSEATYESGFVIDKFPISRPNLTFSTLTVSNMSPEDSSIYLCSARTGANEKLFFGSGTQLSVL.

The CDR3 here is CASSSPTGNRGYTF. CDR3 DNA: TGTGCCAGCAGCTCTCCTACAGGGAATAGGGGCTACACCTTC. This chain uses TRBV11-2 with TRBJ1-2, with a weak D call TRBD1 (6 bases). This CDR3 region has 14 residues. From germline, CDR1 is SGHAT and CDR2 FQNNGV. Trimming took 4 bases from V and 8 from J, leaving 17 bases between them.

The chain recombines TRBV6-6 with TRBJ1-6, with 8 positions matching TRBD1. J gave up 7 bases and V 6 bases, and 5 bases lay outside the gene matches. The CDR3 consists of 14 residues. Germline V CDR1 and CDR2: MNHNY, SVGAGI (reference sequence). In DNA, the CDR3 is TGTGCCAGCAGCCAGACAGGGGAAAATTCACCCCTCCACTTT. This gives the protein CASSQTGENSPLHF.

This chain joins TRBV2 and TRBJ2-5; D might be TRBD1 (7 bases). V was cut by 5 bases and J by 7 bases, with 20 bases left in between. The CDR3 contains 15 residues. CDR1 and CDR2 (germline): SNHLY, FYNNEI. The CDR3 DNA reads TGTGCCAGCAGTCCGCAGGGACTTCCAGGGGGGACCCAGTACTTC. Its translation: CASSPQGLPGGTQYF.

V usage is TRBV6-1 and J usage is TRBJ1-2, with D maybe TRBD1 (5 bases). The V end lost 2 bases, the J end lost 4 bases, and 23 bases lay between the germline ends. The CDR3 runs to 18 residues. Looked up from germline, CDR1 is MNHNS and CDR2 is SASEGT. This chain's CDR3 is CASSERFVLGQTVYGYTF. The CDR3 coding sequence is TGTGCCAGCAGTGAAAGATTTGTGCTGGGCCAGACAGTCTATGGCTACACCTTC.

This rearrangement joins TRBV6-2 or TRBV6-3 to TRBJ1-5, with D uncertain. Germline V gene sequence: CDR1 MNHEY, CDR2 SVGEGT. V lost 5 bases, J lost 1 base, and 6 bases lay in between. This CDR3 has 13 residues. The CDR3 bases are TGTGCCAGCAGTAAGCAAAGCAATCAGCCCCAGCATTTT. Amino acid sequence: CASSKQSNQPQHF.